These 23 T cell receptor beta chains were sequenced from one sample in a study of CD8 T cells in ankylosing spondylitis. The study, taken as a whole, reports: The study identified a TCR beta motif of several highly homologous variants that appeared characteristic of ankylosing spondylitis blood.

Antigen specificity for these receptors is unknown. In TCRdb, the 5' RACE reads were re-called with MiXCR into one record per CDR3 protein. The sample holds roughly 490,000 distinct CDR3 sequences; approximately 5% are singletons and the top ten take 3.5%. The sequencing input was blood, either unsorted or a sorted T cell fraction (not recorded which). The source of these receptors is a male donor with ankylosing spondylitis.

This clonotype was picked up many times. The CDR3 region is CSVDRQSNTEAFF. The CDR3 DNA reads TGCAGCGTTGACCGTCAGTCGAACACTGAAGCTTTCTTT. The chain uses TRBV29-1 and TRBJ1-1; D remains unclear. The CDR3 has 13 residues. Germline-derived CDR1 and CDR2 are SQVTM and ANQGSEA. The germline V and J ends were trimmed by 3 bases and 1 base, with 9 bases remaining between them.

This clonotype was seen at least ten times. CDR3 sequence (DNA): TGTGCCAGCAGCTCCGGTGGAAGAAACATTCAGTACTTC. Translation: CASSSGGRNIQYF. The chain has TRBV7-9 and TRBJ2-4, with D hard to call. CDR1 is SEHNR, CDR2 FQNEAQ, per germline (reference sequence). CDR3 length: 13 amino acids. V dropped 4 bases and J dropped 6 bases, with 10 bases sitting between them.

This clonotype has a count of ten or more. The CDR3 loop reads CASSYSGPNTEAFF. The CDR3 DNA is TGTGCCAGCAGCTACTCTGGACCCAACACTGAAGCTTTCTTT. The chain combines TRBV7-9 with TRBJ1-1, with D unresolved. The CDR3 spans 14 residues. Germline V gene sequence: CDR1 SEHNR, CDR2 FQNEAQ (reference sequence). The germline V and J ends were trimmed by 4 bases and 2 bases, with 11 bases remaining between them.

In this sample, this clonotype turned up many times. The rearrangement joins TRBV20-1 to TRBJ2-1; 13 bases match TRBD2. V dropped 4 bases and J dropped 7; count of bases not matched to a gene: 10. The CDR3 length is 16 residues. Germline lookup yields CDR1 DFQATT and CDR2 SNEGSKA (reference sequence). DNA for the CDR3: TGCAGTGCTACAACCGCCGGACTAGCGGGGGCAAATGAGCAGTTCTTC. Translating gives CSATTAGLAGANEQFF.

This clonotype was observed at least ten times. This sequence joins TRBV20-1 and TRBJ2-1; possible D gene TRBD2, 5 bases. This CDR3 spans 14 amino acids. The V gene's germline CDR1 is DFQATT and CDR2 SNEGSKA (reference sequence). V shed 6 bases and J shed 3 bases, with 15 bases lying between them. The CDR3 nucleotides are TGCAGTGCCGCCGCCAGCGGTCTCTACAATGAGCAGTTCTTC. Translating gives CSAAASGLYNEQFF.

This clonotype has at least ten counts. The chain joins TRBV6-5 to TRBJ2-3, with 7 bases fitting TRBD2. Trimming cost V 2 bases and J 3 bases; bases outside gene matches: 8. The length of the CDR3 is 16 residues. The V gene's germline CDR1 is MNHEY and CDR2 SVGAGI. For the CDR3, the DNA is TGTGCCAGCAGTTACCAGGCGGGAGAGGAGACAGATACGCAGTATTTT. The encoded protein is CASSYQAGEETDTQYF.

There are many counts of this clonotype. The chain links TRBV25-1 to TRBJ2-2, with a tentative D call TRBD2 (6 bases). The CDR3 covers 16 residues. Germline V gene sequence: CDR1 MGHDK, CDR2 SYGVNS. V was cut by 3 bases and J by 1 base, with 12 bases left in between. This chain's CDR3 is CASSDPLGRNTGELFF. The DNA for the CDR3 is TGTGCCAGCAGTGACCCACTCGGGAGGAACACCGGGGAGCTGTTTTTT.

This clonotype was counted many times. The genes are TRBV18 and TRBJ2-1, with D hard to call. Trimming pared 2 bases from V and 6 bases from J, leaving 5 bases between. The CDR3 has 12 amino acids. Germline V lookup: CDR1 KGHSH, CDR2 LQKENI. The CDR3 DNA follows: TGTGCCAGCTCACCAAATTCCAATGAGCAGTTCTTC. Translating it yields CASSPNSNEQFF.

This clonotype has a count of ten or more. As DNA, the CDR3 is TGTGCCAGCAGTCCTCCCAAGGCGGGGACTAGCTTCAGGACCCAGTACTTC. Translation gives CASSPPKAGTSFRTQYF. The chain uses TRBV12-3 or TRBV12-4 and TRBJ2-5; 9 nucleotides agree with TRBD2. This CDR3 spans 17 amino acids. Unmatched junction bases numbered 17, after V lost 5 bases and J lost 7 bases.

This clonotype was seen repeatedly, ten times or more. J is TRBJ1-2 and V is TRBV4-2, with D tentatively TRBD1 (5 bases). The CDR3 has 15 amino acids. CDR1 and CDR2 from the germline V gene are LGHNA and YNFKEQ. The V gene lost 3 bases and the J gene lost 1 base, with 12 bases spanning the gap. CDR3 amino acids: CASSHLGDRNYGYTF. As DNA, the CDR3 is TGTGCCAGCAGCCACCTAGGGGATCGTAACTATGGCTACACCTTC.

This clonotype was observed many times. The CDR3 loop is CSVVLAGLYEQYF. The CDR3 nucleotides are TGCAGCGTTGTCCTAGCGGGATTATACGAGCAGTACTTC. The chain has TRBV29-1 and TRBJ2-7, with 9 bases identical to TRBD2. Looked up from germline, CDR1 is SQVTM and CDR2 is ANQGSEA. V lost 4 bases, J lost 4 bases, and 5 bases stayed unmatched. This CDR3 comprises 13 residues.

This clonotype was observed a few times. The chain uses TRBV5-1 and TRBJ1-1; weak D call: TRBD1 (5 bases). The CDR3 runs to 15 residues. Germline lookup yields CDR1 SGHRS and CDR2 YFSETQ. Trimming took off 6 bases at V and 4 bases at J, with 19 bases between the two ends. For the CDR3, the DNA is TGCGCCAGCACCCGGGGGGAGGGCTTGGGCACTGAAGCTTTCTTT. Its protein is CASTRGEGLGTEAFF.

This clonotype was counted at least ten times. The chain is built from TRBV7-9 and TRBJ1-4; 7 positions match TRBD1. Germline-derived CDR1 and CDR2 are SEHNR and FQNEAQ (reference sequence). CDR3 size: 15 residues. V was pared by 5 bases and J by 5 bases, with 8 bases of the junction left unmatched. In DNA, the CDR3 is TGTGCCAGCAGCCCGCCTGGGACAGTGAATGAAAAACTGTTTTTT. Residues: CASSPPGTVNEKLFF.

This clonotype was counted many times. V usage is TRBV27 and J usage is TRBJ1-1, with 7 bases identical to TRBD1. The germline CDR1 and CDR2 sequences are MNHEY and SMNVEV (reference sequence). Germline trimming cut 7 bases from V and 1 base from J; bases unmatched to any gene: 3. This CDR3 has 13 residues. CDR3 in DNA: TGTGCCAGCACTAGGGGGCCGAACACTGAAGCTTTCTTT. Protein product: CASTRGPNTEAFF.

In its sample, this clonotype was seen a few times. This rearrangement joins TRBV29-1 to TRBJ2-3, with D tentatively TRBD1 (6 bases). The length of the CDR3 is 13 residues. Germline V CDR1 and CDR2: SQVTM, ANQGSEA. Trimming removed 2 bases at V and 5 bases at J, with 11 bases between. This CDR3 reads CSVEQGMIDTQYF. The CDR3 DNA reads as TGCAGCGTTGAACAGGGGATGATAGATACGCAGTATTTT.

This clonotype was detected many times. V gene TRBV20-1 combines with J gene TRBJ2-7, with unresolved D. The CDR3 has 15 residues. V was trimmed by 6 bases and J by 3 bases, leaving 21 bases between them. The germline gives CDR1 DFQATT, CDR2 SNEGSKA (reference sequence). The CDR3 DNA is TGCAGTGCGGAACGAAAGGACGAGCAGGACTACGAGCAGTACTTC. This encodes CSAERKDEQDYEQYF.

This clonotype was detected once. This clone may be a read error of a much larger clone one base away. The V call is TRBV20-1, the J call TRBJ2-5; D perhaps matches TRBD1 (6 bases). This CDR3 has 16 amino acids. Trimming shortened V by 4 bases and J by 5 bases, and 23 bases separated the two germline ends. The V gene's germline CDR1 is DFQATT and CDR2 SNEGSKA (reference sequence). In DNA, the CDR3 is TGCAGTGCTATAGAGTTGGGACAACCAAAGAGGGAGACCCAGTACTTC. It translates to CSAIELGQPKRETQYF.

The chain carries TRBV7-9 and TRBJ2-2; D tentatively reads TRBD1 or TRBD2 (5 bases each). Germline V CDR1 and CDR2: SEHNR, FQNEAQ (reference sequence). The ends were cut back, 4 bases at V and 6 bases at J, with 12 bases in the middle. This CDR3 spans 14 amino acids. This CDR3 reads CASSSLWGSGELFF. CDR3 nucleotide sequence: TGTGCCAGCAGCTCCCTCTGGGGGTCCGGGGAGCTGTTTTTT.

The chain has TRBV18 and TRBJ2-5; D not certain. Germline-derived CDR1 and CDR2 are KGHSH and LQKENI. V was cut by 4 bases and J by 5 bases, with 17 bases left in between. The CDR3 loop spans 15 amino acids. CDR3 residues: CASSLPKGARETQYF. CDR3 sequence (DNA): TGTGCCAGCTCACTGCCGAAAGGCGCCCGGGAGACCCAGTACTTC.

This clonotype was counted at least ten times. The chain combines TRBV5-1 with TRBJ2-7, with D possibly being TRBD1 (6 bases). This CDR3 region has 19 residues. Trimming removed 2 bases from V and 0 bases from J, with 24 bases in between. Germline CDR1 SGHRS, CDR2 YFSETQ. The CDR3 loop reads CASSFWGSTQGTYSYEQYF. CDR3 nucleotide sequence: TGCGCCAGCAGCTTTTGGGGGTCAACACAGGGTACTTACTCCTACGAGCAGTACTTC. Full variable domain (missing parts from reference TRBV5-1 and TRBJ2-7): KAGVTQTPRYLIKTRGQQVTLSCSPISGHRSVSWYQQTPGQGLQFLFEYFSETQRNKGNFPGRFSGRQFSNSRSEMNVSTLELGDSALYLCASSFWGSTQGTYSYEQYFGPGTRLTVT.

This clonotype has a count of ten or more. The V call is TRBV20-1, the J call TRBJ2-5; weak D call: TRBD2 (6 bases). CDR1 and CDR2 from the germline V gene are DFQATT and SNEGSKA (reference sequence). V was clipped by 6 bases and J by 4 bases, with 21 bases between them. The CDR3 is 15 residues long. CDR3 sequence (DNA): TGCAGTGCCGCAAGGGTCCGCGGAGGGTTAGAGACCCAGTACTTC. Encoded protein: CSAARVRGGLETQYF.

This clonotype appeared many times. The chain is built from TRBV27 and TRBJ2-7; TRBD1 matches 9 bases. The CDR3 runs 16 residues. The trim removed 4 bases at V and 4 bases at J, leaving 11 bases unmatched. Germline V gene data show CDR1 as MNHEY and CDR2 as SMNVEV (reference sequence). DNA for the CDR3: TGTGCCAGCAGTTGGGGGCCGTGGACAGGGGTATACGAGCAGTACTTC. Translation: CASSWGPWTGVYEQYF.

This clonotype has only a few counts. The chain uses TRBV3-1 and TRBJ1-1; possible D gene TRBD1, 6 bases. Trimming removed 2 bases from V and 3 bases from J, with 13 bases in between. Per germline, CDR1 LGHDT and CDR2 YNNKEL (reference sequence). The CDR3 totals 15 residues. The CDR3 sequence is CASSQRTQGYTEAFF. The CDR3, as DNA: TGTGCCAGCAGCCAAAGGACACAGGGATACACTGAAGCTTTCTTT. Based on the CDR3 plus reference TRBV3-1 and TRBJ1-1, the full variable domain is DTAVSQTPKYLVTQMGNDKSIKCEQNLGHDTMYWYKQDSKKFLKIMFSYNNKELIINETVPNRFSPKSPDKAHLNLHINSLELGDSAVYFCASSQRTQGYTEAFFGQGTRLTVV.